This paragraph covers one TCR beta chain sequence. Using immunoSEQ multiplex PCR, the repertoire was profiled, and TCRdb retains in-frame clones only, with some absent. The table shows some 260,000 clones, with about four fifths occurring only once. The data derive from a study of blood T cell repertoires in COVID-19. Study as a whole: The analysed material was cDNA or gDNA that came from T cells, B-cell-depleted T cells, or PBMCs.

Germline V gives CDR1 LNHDA, CDR2 SQIVND (reference sequence). The CDR3 spans 13 residues. V shed 4 bases and J 3 bases; nucleotides not matched to a gene: 1. The V call is TRBV19, the J call TRBJ1-2, with 8 bases aligning to TRBD1. This receptor was identified in a woman under 30 with acute or convalescent COVID-19. Sequenced material: peripheral blood. The CDR3 DNA follows: TGTGCCAGTAGTAAACAGGGGGACTATGGCTACACCTTC. Its protein product is CASSKQGDYGYTF.